A selection of T cell receptor beta chains follows, all from one sample in a study of cytomegalovirus exposure and HLA in healthy donors. Using immunoSEQ multiplex PCR, the repertoire was profiled, and TCRdb retains in-frame clones only, with some absent. The sample comprises about 170,000 clones, roughly 85% of which are singletons, and 1% rests with the top ten. What was sequenced was PBMCs. The receptor set was obtained from a boy between 2 and 15 years old in good health and CMV-seronegative. CDR3s include the opening cysteine and the closing phenylalanine or tryptophan. The D gene is left open where the match is weak. Rows give clone size only sometimes, using once, few, many, or a class for an expanded clone.

CASSQAHFGANVLTF | TGTGCCAGCAGTCAAGCCCACTTTGGGGCCAACGTCCTGACTTTC | . | TRBV6-1 | . | TRBJ2-6
CASYEGDRYYGYTF | TGTGCCAGCTACGAAGGGGACAGGTACTATGGCTACACCTTC | . | TRBV2 | TRBD1 | TRBJ1-2
CASSTRDRAGETQYF | TGTGCCAGCAGTACGAGGGACAGGGCCGGAGAGACCCAGTACTTC | . | TRBV27 | TRBD1 | TRBJ2-5
CASSRGTNEKLFF | TGTGCCAGCAGTCGAGGAACTAATGAAAAACTGTTTTTT | . | TRBV27 | . | TRBJ1-4
CASSLELAGPGTQYF | TGCGCCAGCAGCTTGGAACTAGCGGGTCCGGGGACCCAGTACTTC | . | TRBV5-1 | TRBD2 | TRBJ2-5
CASSEAYRGREKLFF | TGTGCCAGCAGTGAAGCGTACAGGGGACGAGAAAAACTGTTTTTT | . | TRBV6-1 | TRBD1 | TRBJ1-4
CASATRQGGTEAFF | TGCGCCAGCGCAACTAGACAGGGGGGCACTGAAGCTTTCTTT | . | TRBV23-1 | TRBD1 | TRBJ1-1
CASSLAQGRWQDQYF | TGTGCCAGCAGTTTGGCACAGGGGCGGTGGCAAGACCAGTACTTC | . | TRBV28 | TRBD1 | TRBJ2-5
CASSPDLYNEQFF | TGTGCCAGCAGCCCGGACTTATACAATGAGCAGTTCTTC | . | TRBV14 | . | TRBJ2-1
CASSATSGRPDTQYF | TGTGCCAGCAGCGCTACTAGCGGGAGACCAGATACGCAGTATTTT | few | TRBV7-2 | TRBD2 | TRBJ2-3
CASSLARGVGNTEAFF | TGTGCCAGCAGCTTGGCCAGGGGGGTGGGGAACACTGAAGCTTTCTTT | . | TRBV5-4 | TRBD1 | TRBJ1-1
CASSLTDRYYTEAFF | TGTGCCAGCAGCCTCACGGACAGGTACTACACTGAAGCTTTCTTT | . | TRBV6-1 | TRBD1 | TRBJ1-1
CASSLGGLAAYNEQFF | TGCGCCAGCAGCTTGGGTGGACTAGCGGCTTACAATGAGCAGTTCTTC | . | TRBV5-1 | TRBD2 | TRBJ2-1
CAWSSHGGELFF | TGTGCCTGGAGTAGTCACGGCGGGGAGCTGTTTTTT | . | TRBV30 | . | TRBJ2-2
CASRNSRAGELFF | TGCGCCAGCAGGAACTCCCGGGCCGGGGAGCTGTTTTTT | few | TRBV10-1 | . | TRBJ2-2
CASSLQRESQYF | TGTGCCAGCAGCCTTCAGCGGGAGTCGCAGTATTTT | . | TRBV28 | TRBD2 | TRBJ2-3
CASSDLAGGPSGELFF | TGCGCCAGCAGTGATCTAGCGGGAGGGCCGTCCGGGGAGCTGTTTTTT | . | TRBV10-2 | TRBD2 | TRBJ2-2
CASSLRLAGAETQYF | TGTGCCAGCAGCTTAAGACTAGCGGGAGCAGAGACCCAGTACTTC | once | TRBV7-9 | TRBD2 | TRBJ2-5
CASSPRLAIDRFF | TGTGCCAGCAGTCCAAGACTAGCCATAGACCGGTTCTTC | . | TRBV27 | TRBD2 | TRBJ2-1
CASSPRGQGGRANEKLFF | TGCGCCAGCAGCCCCAGGGGACAGGGCGGTAGGGCTAATGAAAAACTGTTTTTT | . | TRBV4-1 | TRBD1 | TRBJ1-4
CATKQGANEKLFF | TGTGCCACCAAACAGGGGGCTAATGAAAAACTGTTTTTT | . | TRBV15 | TRBD1 | TRBJ1-4
CASSVAGVSEQYF | TGTGCCAGCAGCGTAGCGGGAGTATCCGAGCAGTACTTC | . | TRBV21-1 | . | TRBJ2-7
CASSPGLDSYNEQFF | TGTGCCAGCTCACCAGGGCTCGACTCCTACAATGAGCAGTTCTTC | . | TRBV18 | . | TRBJ2-1
CASRTTRDRNTEAFF | TGTGCCAGTAGAACGACCCGGGACAGGAACACTGAAGCTTTCTTT | few | TRBV19 | TRBD1 | TRBJ1-1
CASSSSRSSTDTQYF | TGTGCCAGCAGTTCGTCTCGGTCTAGCACAGATACGCAGTATTTT | . | TRBV6-4 | . | TRBJ2-3
CASEQIGTEAFF | TGTGCTAGCGAGCAAATCGGCACTGAAGCTTTCTTT | once | TRBV7-9 | . | TRBJ1-1
CASSYRDPAGGELFF | TGCGCCAGCAGCTACAGGGACCCGGCTGGCGGGGAGCTGTTTTTT | few | TRBV5-1 | . | TRBJ2-2
CASRKGSQGSYEQYF | TGTGCCAGTCGTAAGGGCAGCCAGGGTTCCTACGAGCAGTACTTC | . | TRBV19 | . | TRBJ2-7
CASTTGGTETQYF | TGTGCCAGCACCACCGGGGGGACGGAGACCCAGTACTTC | . | TRBV7-9 | TRBD2 | TRBJ2-5
CASSPGGGNEKLFF | TGTGCCAGCTCACCGGGGGGAGGAAATGAAAAACTGTTTTTT | . | TRBV18 | . | TRBJ1-4
CASREAGGLNTEAFF | TGCGCCAGCAGGGAAGCAGGGGGGTTGAACACTGAAGCTTTCTTT | . | TRBV5-1 | TRBD1 | TRBJ1-1
CASGRQLNEQFF | TGTGCCAGCGGGCGCCAGCTGAATGAGCAGTTCTTC | . | TRBV6-5 | . | TRBJ2-1
CASSTSRLAAGDTQYF | TGCGCCAGCAGTACGTCCCGACTAGCGGCGGGAGATACGCAGTATTTT | . | TRBV10-1 | TRBD2 | TRBJ2-3
CASSLSRYPSVPQHF | TGTGCCAGCAGCTTATCCCGTTACCCCTCAGTACCCCAGCATTTT | . | TRBV13 | . | TRBJ1-5
CATQRASGIWLNNEQFF | TGTGCCACCCAAAGGGCTAGCGGGATATGGCTTAACAATGAGCAGTTCTTC | . | TRBV28 | TRBD2 | TRBJ2-1
CASSLRRGGGEAFF | TGTGCCAGCAGCTTGCGGCGGGGTGGTGGTGAAGCTTTCTTT | . | TRBV5-4 | . | TRBJ1-1
CASSLAGSTEAFF | TGCGCCAGCAGCTTGGCAGGAAGCACTGAAGCTTTCTTT | . | TRBV5-1 | . | TRBJ1-1
CASSFVQSTSDEKLFF | TGTGCCAGCAGTTTTGTCCAGTCCACATCCGATGAAAAACTGTTTTTT | . | TRBV2 | . | TRBJ1-4
CASSLNSGQDYGYTF | TGTGCCAGCAGCTTAAATTCAGGGCAAGACTATGGCTACACCTTC | . | TRBV5-4 | . | TRBJ1-2
CSSSLAGGGWYF | TGTTCCAGCAGCTTAGCTGGGGGGGGTTGGTACTTC | once | TRBV7-9 | TRBD2 | TRBJ2-7
CASRAFAGASGELFF | TGTGCCAGCAGGGCCTTCGCGGGAGCTTCCGGGGAGCTGTTTTTT | . | TRBV28 | TRBD2 | TRBJ2-2
CASSKRGQDGWGNEQFF | TGTGCCAGCAGCAAAAGAGGACAGGATGGTTGGGGCAATGAGCAGTTCTTC | few | TRBV4-2 | TRBD1 | TRBJ2-1
CASSLTTGGKNYGYTF | TGCGCCAGCAGCTTGACGACAGGGGGCAAGAACTATGGCTACACCTTC | . | TRBV5-1 | TRBD1 | TRBJ1-2
CASSRDRVADTQYF | TGTGCCAGCAGCCGGGACAGGGTGGCAGATACGCAGTATTTT | . | TRBV2 | TRBD1 | TRBJ2-3
CASSLRGLNYNEQFF | TGTGCCAGCAGTTTAAGGGGCCTAAATTACAATGAGCAGTTCTTC | few | TRBV27 | . | TRBJ2-1
CASSRDSSGNTIYF | TGTGCCAGCAGCCGCGACAGCTCTGGAAACACCATATATTTT | . | TRBV5-4 | . | TRBJ1-3
CASTFSGSWDTQYF | TGTGCCAGCACTTTTAGCGGGAGCTGGGATACGCAGTATTTT | . | TRBV27 | TRBD2 | TRBJ2-3
CASSPGTGGGEQYF | TGTGCCAGCAGCCCAGGGACAGGGGGAGGCGAGCAGTACTTC | . | TRBV11-3 | TRBD1 | TRBJ2-7
CASSPRDRVSSYNSPLHF | TGTGCCAGCAGCCCCCGGGACAGGGTCAGCTCCTATAATTCACCCCTCCACTTT | . | TRBV7-7 | TRBD1 | TRBJ1-6
CASSIRTGRGTEAFF | TGTGCCAGCAGCATTCGGACAGGTCGGGGCACTGAAGCTTTCTTT | . | TRBV7-2 | TRBD1 | TRBJ1-1
CASSLDREGTEAFF | TGTGCCAGCAGTTTGGACAGGGAGGGCACTGAAGCTTTCTTT | once | TRBV6-5 | TRBD1 | TRBJ1-1
CASSFAGVAYNEQFF | TGTGCCAGCAGTTTCGCGGGAGTCGCATACAATGAGCAGTTCTTC | . | TRBV28 | TRBD2 | TRBJ2-1
CASQHLQGASDGYTF | TGTGCCAGCCAACACCTACAGGGGGCTTCGGATGGCTACACCTTC | . | TRBV6-1 | TRBD1 | TRBJ1-2
CASSRYDRGRTDTQYF | TGCGCCAGCAGCCGTTATGACAGGGGCCGCACAGATACGCAGTATTTT | . | TRBV5-1 | TRBD1 | TRBJ2-3
CASTRSGAENTQYF | TGTGCCAGCACTCGGTCAGGGGCAGAGAATACGCAGTATTTT | . | TRBV28 | . | TRBJ2-3
CAISRQTGTGEDEQYF | TGTGCCATCAGCCGACAGACAGGGACAGGGGAAGACGAGCAGTACTTC | few | TRBV10-3 | TRBD1 | TRBJ2-7
CASSQDRGRSQETQYF | TGTGCCAGCAGCCAAGACAGGGGGCGAAGTCAAGAGACCCAGTACTTC | once | TRBV13 | TRBD1 | TRBJ2-5
CAISLSGSFDEQFF | TGTGCCATCAGCTTAAGCGGGAGTTTTGATGAGCAGTTCTTC | . | TRBV10-3 | TRBD2 | TRBJ2-1